This TCR beta chain is drawn from a study of beta chain features in type 1 diabetes (dated by TCRdb to 2016 to 2019). About the investigation overall: Mean age, gender distribution, total cell number and subset yield did not differ between patients and healthy donors. Across all samples, almost 110 million sorted cells were examined, and cell number per subset correlated strongly with RNA yield. The study compared the TCRB repertoires of sorted circulating CD4+ T cell subsets in recently diagnosed type 1 diabetes patients with those in matched healthy donors. Regulatory and stem cell-like memory subsets were isolated from only 8 patients and about eight healthy donors, whereas naive and central memory subsets came from all 30 or so donors. Overall study results and their limits: Fewer insertions and more nucleotide deletions at VDJ recombination sites were observed in patients with type 1 diabetes, implying thymic rearrangement abnormalities. In all four CD4+ subsets, TCRB CDR3 length was moderately but significantly shorter in type 1 diabetes patients. Because cDNA was sequenced instead of genomic DNA, highly expressing activated cells could be over-represented, though the groups showed no difference in activation or CD3 levels. HLA sub-analyses involved small numbers of individuals, so any influence of HLA type on TCRB rearrangement remained unresolved. Naive, central memory and regulatory TCRB repertoires appeared to be more similar among patients than among healthy donors. PCR might favor shorter templates, but patient and control samples were amplified and corrected together, so any skew would affect both groups equally.

Reading the germline V gene (reference sequence) gives CDR1 GTSNPN and CDR2 SVGIG. V loses 1 base, J loses 1 base, and the germline ends lie 7 bases apart. The CDR3 measures 13 amino acids from cysteine to phenylalanine. This entry keeps only the CDR3 DNA: 39 bases, framed from base 1. The entire isolated RNA was reverse transcribed using the High Capacity cDNA Reverse Transcription Kit, and thus expressed TCRB transcripts were sequenced. Naive, central memory and regulatory T cell samples underwent deep immunoSEQ sequencing, averaging roughly 3.4 million total reads per sample. Sorted cells were lysed in RLT buffer, and RNA was extracted using DNase-treated RNeasy Micro or Mini kits according to cell number. Each cell subset was processed on its own to prevent cross-contamination, while patient and healthy donor samples were processed together. Using the immunoSEQ multiplex PCR, TCRB sequences were amplified from cDNA into 87-bp fragments spanning the CDR3 region. Sequencing of the amplicons was performed on the Illumina HiSeq platform. In the authors' own workflow: Synthetic template baselines were used to correct PCR bias computationally, reads within Hamming distance 2 were collapsed, and singletons that could not be merged were discarded. Reads were aligned to IMGT to assign V, D and J genes, CDR3 length, and insertions or deletions at six rearrangement sites. Within each subset, clonotype counts were normalized to the number of sorted cells before true diversity and Gini coefficients were calculated with the tcR R package. The overlap coefficient, calculated on TCRB nucleotide sequences, was used to quantify repertoire sharing. Out-of-frame TCRB sequences from naive cells were analyzed to stand in for the pre-selection repertoire. In its TCRdb copy, this immuneACCESS table keeps in-frame sequences only and misses some clones. Where compared with another copy, unresolved V genes explain less than half of these, and the others have no known cause. That table supplies the V and J calls and clone size; D and trimming were determined from the DNA. This sample lists about 360,000 clones; roughly 12% were detected once. The ten largest clonotypes hold approximately 0.015% of the sample.

This clone was seen repeatedly, ten times or more. The specificity of this receptor is unknown. No base quality values were provided; no much bigger clone lies one nucleotide off. A single peripheral blood draw of about 120 mL on average was collected from each donor into heparinised tubes. Naive, central memory, regulatory and stem cell-like memory CD4+ T cells were sorted on a BD FACSAria II using a panel including CD45RO, CCR7, CD25, CD127, CD95 and CD27. Every sorted population had a purity above 95%. PBMCs were separated immediately by Lymphoprep density gradient centrifugation and were stained directly, without being cultured. So that batch effects would be minimized, each experiment stained and sorted samples in pairs, pairing one healthy donor with one patient.

Sequencing used naive CD4+ T cells from blood. The sample's cell subset or site label is to be understood as: true naive CD4+ T cells. This TCR was sampled from a man aged 18 to 30 in good health. The chain couples TRBV30 to TRBJ2-5, with the identity of the D gene unclear. The nucleotides are TGTGCCTGGAGTGGCGGCATCCAAGAGACCCAGTACTTC. It encodes CAWSGGIQETQYF. The CDR3 plus the reference TRBV30 and TRBJ2-5 genes for the other parts give the full variable domain: SQTIHQWPATLVQPVGSPLSLECTVEGTSNPNLYWYRQAAGRGLQLLFYSVGIGQISSEVPQNLSASRPQDRQFILSSKKLLLSDSGFYLCAWSGGIQETQYFGPGTRLLVL.